The clone carrying this TCR beta chain was counted only a few times. Its cognate antigen is unknown. This entry belongs to a study of blood T cells in healthy people across ages. General study results and limits: The study found more naive CD4+ cells and higher diversity in long-lived than aged donors.

Combining a sample-barcoded 5' primer with a J-beta primer mix, a second PCR ran for about 6 to 12 cycles. In TCRdb, the 5' RACE reads were re-called with MiXCR into one record per CDR3 protein. The top ten clones hold roughly 12% of a sample with about 940,000 distinct CDR3 sequences, around 48% of them seen once. Germline-derived CDR1 and CDR2 are SGHDN and FVKESK. V was clipped by 10 bases and J by 4 bases, with 13 bases between them. The CDR3 loop spans 12 amino acids. This chain joins TRBV14 and TRBJ2-5, with D maybe TRBD1 (8 bases). What was sequenced was blood. This clonotype was sampled from a man aged 25 to 40 in good health. This chain's CDR3 is CAIQGGRETQYF. The CDR3 bases are TGTGCCATACAGGGGGGGCGAGAGACCCAGTACTTC.